These 4 T cell receptor beta chains originate from one sample sequenced in a study of preoperative IRX-2 immunotherapy in early breast cancer. Sequencing used immunoSEQ multiplex PCR; TCRdb keeps in-frame clones, though not all of them. Among more than 20,000 clones listed, about 87% were seen once. The treatment denotes: preoperative locoregional IRX-2 cytokine immunotherapy. Sequencing used tumor tissue, obtained after IRX-2 immunotherapy. These TCRs come from a human donor with breast cancer.

The CDR3 loop is CASSEPAVAFF. The DNA of the CDR3 is TGTGCCAGCAGTGAACCCGCGGTCGCTTTCTTT. The chain joins TRBV2 to TRBJ1-1; D remains unclear. V lost 2 bases and J lost 11, with 9 bases in between. From germline, CDR1 is SNHLY and CDR2 FYNNEI. The CDR3 covers 11 residues.

The chain couples TRBV7-9 to TRBJ2-7; maybe TRBD1 (5 bases). CDR1 and CDR2 from the germline V gene are SEHNR and FQNEAQ (reference sequence). Trimming took 6 bases from V and 5 from J, leaving 17 bases between them. The CDR3 runs 14 residues. The CDR3 coding sequence is TGTGCCAGCAGTAAGACAGATTATGGGAACGAGCAGTACTTC. Translating it yields CASSKTDYGNEQYF. The whole variable domain, remainder taken from reference TRBV7-9 and TRBJ2-7, is DTGVSQNPRHKITKRGQNVTFRCDPISEHNRLYWYRQTLGQGPEFLTYFQNEAQLEKSRLLSDRFSAERPKGSFSTLEIQRTEQGDSAMYLCASSKTDYGNEQYFGPGTRLTVT.

The chain couples TRBV7-8 to TRBJ1-5, with TRBD1 as a possible D gene (5 bases). Germline lookup yields CDR1 SGHVS and CDR2 FQNEAQ. The CDR3 is 14 residues long. Trimming pared 5 bases from V and 0 bases from J, leaving 8 bases between. The CDR3 sequence is CASSRQFSNQPQHF. The CDR3 nucleotides are TGTGCCAGCAGCCGACAGTTTAGCAATCAGCCCCAGCATTTT.

The V gene is TRBV6-7, the J gene TRBJ1-5; D ambiguous. Being an ORF, TRBV6-7 has a function that is uncertain. CDR3 length: 13 amino acids. V was shortened by 2 bases and J by 5 bases, with 7 bases between the two germline ends. CDR3 protein: CASSYSRDQPQHF. The DNA for the CDR3 is TGTGCCAGCAGTTACAGTAGGGATCAGCCCCAGCATTTT.